The rows below give T cell receptor beta chains drawn from one sample of a study of human T cells and chemical hapten exposure. TCRdb reanalysed the RACE reads using MiXCR and keeps one entry per CDR3 protein. This table has tens of thousands of distinct CDR3 sequences, 10% to 15% appearing once. Sequencing used whole blood, obtained in connection with sensitization to the hapten diphenylcyclopropenone (DPC). The receptors were sampled from a woman aged 45-65 years with alopecia areata. Some clones in this sample may be carry-over from other donors' samples. Both conserved end residues are part of each CDR3. D genes are given only for firm matches. Size is stated for part of the rows, as once, few or many counts, or as a class when the clone is expanded.

abundance: -
j_gene: TRBJ2-3
d_gene: -
v_gene: TRBV29-1
CDR3aa: CSVAGPGRDTQYF
CDR3nt: TGCAGCGTTGCCGGGCCCGGGAGAGATACGCAGTATTTT

abundance: -
j_gene: TRBJ1-1
d_gene: TRBD1
v_gene: TRBV11-2
CDR3aa: CASSLVPRGVTEAFF
CDR3nt: TGTGCCAGCAGCTTAGTTCCCAGGGGGGTAACTGAAGCTTTCTTT

abundance: many
j_gene: TRBJ2-3
d_gene: TRBD2
v_gene: TRBV2
CDR3aa: CASRALAGMSDTQYF
CDR3nt: TGTGCCAGCAGAGCGCTAGCGGGAATGTCAGATACGCAGTATTTT

abundance: few
j_gene: TRBJ1-5
d_gene: TRBD1
v_gene: TRBV29-1
CDR3aa: CSVVEGASNQPQHF
CDR3nt: TGCAGCGTTGTGGAGGGGGCGAGCAATCAGCCCCAGCATTTT

abundance: few
j_gene: TRBJ1-1
d_gene: -
v_gene: TRBV12-3/TRBV12-4
CDR3aa: CASSLQGDTEAFF
CDR3nt: TGTGCCAGCAGCTTACAGGGTGACACTGAAGCTTTCTTT

abundance: -
j_gene: TRBJ1-1
d_gene: -
v_gene: TRBV12-3/TRBV12-4
CDR3aa: CASSSPVNMNTEAFF
CDR3nt: TGTGCCAGCAGTTCCCCTGTGAATATGAACACTGAAGCTTTCTTT

abundance: many
j_gene: TRBJ1-1
d_gene: -
v_gene: TRBV29-1
CDR3aa: CSVHAGVLNTEAFF
CDR3nt: TGCAGCGTTCACGCGGGGGTTTTGAACACTGAAGCTTTCTTT

abundance: once
j_gene: TRBJ2-7
d_gene: -
v_gene: TRBV7-9
CDR3aa: CASSQSISYEQYF
CDR3nt: TGTGCCAGCAGCCAATCAATCTCCTACGAGCAGTACTTC

abundance: few
j_gene: TRBJ1-2
d_gene: -
v_gene: TRBV20-1
CDR3aa: CSARDPDFAPGTRIPGNYGYTF
CDR3nt: TGCAGTGCTAGAGACCCAGACTTCGCGCCCGGGACGAGGATACCTGGAAACTATGGCTACACCTTC

abundance: few
j_gene: TRBJ2-1
d_gene: -
v_gene: TRBV6-1
CDR3aa: CASRMEGFGEQFF
CDR3nt: TGTGCCAGCAGGATGGAGGGATTTGGGGAGCAGTTCTTC

abundance: few
j_gene: TRBJ2-7
d_gene: TRBD2
v_gene: TRBV12-3/TRBV12-4
CDR3aa: CASSLGLAGGNEQYF
CDR3nt: TGTGCCAGCAGTTTAGGGCTAGCGGGAGGGAACGAGCAGTACTTC

abundance: few
j_gene: TRBJ1-2
d_gene: -
v_gene: TRBV7-9
CDR3aa: CASSLALEGVHGYTF
CDR3nt: TGTGCCAGCAGCTTAGCGCTCGAAGGGGTCCATGGCTACACCTTC

abundance: many
j_gene: TRBJ1-4
d_gene: -
v_gene: TRBV6-5
CDR3aa: CASSMTQGKGEKLFF
CDR3nt: TGTGCCAGCAGTATGACTCAGGGGAAAGGTGAAAAACTGTTTTTT

abundance: many
j_gene: TRBJ1-1
d_gene: -
v_gene: TRBV20-1
CDR3aa: CSAKRGGAEAFF
CDR3nt: TGCAGTGCTAAGCGGGGCGGGGCTGAAGCTTTCTTT

abundance: many
j_gene: TRBJ1-5
d_gene: -
v_gene: TRBV20-1
CDR3aa: CSAKLNDNPFSNQPQHF
CDR3nt: TGCAGTGCCAAATTAAACGACAATCCATTTAGCAATCAGCCCCAGCATTTT

abundance: -
j_gene: TRBJ2-1
d_gene: TRBD2
v_gene: TRBV20-1
CDR3aa: CSARDSGRPSYNEQFF
CDR3nt: TGCAGTGCTAGAGATAGCGGGAGGCCCTCCTACAATGAGCAGTTCTTC

abundance: many
j_gene: TRBJ2-1
d_gene: TRBD1
v_gene: TRBV7-9
CDR3aa: CASSRTGRSYNEQFF
CDR3nt: TGTGCCAGCAGCCGGACAGGGCGGTCCTACAATGAGCAGTTCTTC

abundance: many
j_gene: TRBJ1-2
d_gene: -
v_gene: TRBV5-5
CDR3aa: CASSLALGTDNYGYTF
CDR3nt: TGTGCCAGCAGCTTGGCTCTAGGCACCGATAACTATGGCTACACCTTC